The sequence of this TCR beta chain was determined in a study of blood T cell repertoires in COVID-19. Study-level background: Nucleic acid was either cDNA or gDNA, and it came from T cells, B-cell-depleted T cells, or PBMCs.

Seattle's cohort entered during active infection and was followed longitudinally. CDR1 and CDR2 from the germline V gene are SNHLY and FYNNEI. The CDR3 runs 13 residues. The V and J ends lost 7 bases and 1 base respectively, with 10 bases between them. As processed by the authors: From reference gene primer amplification, estimates of nucleated cell counts were derived. The protocol was immunoSEQ multiplex PCR, while the TCRdb copy is restricted to in-frame clones and leaves out a portion. The V and J calls and clone size come from that table; D and trimming were worked out from the DNA. The sample lists about 180,000 clones; roughly four fifths were seen once.

The TCR comes from a woman in her seventies with COVID-19, enrolled during active disease. Sequenced sample: peripheral blood. The chain carries TRBV2 and TRBJ1-1; possibly TRBD1 for D (5 bases). CDR3 DNA sequence: TGTGCCAGCATGTCGGACACGAACACTGAAGCTTTCTTT. This encodes CASMSDTNTEAFF. The entire variable domain, with the rest obtained from reference TRBV2 and TRBJ1-1, is as follows: EPEVTQTPSHQVTQMGQEVILRCVPISNHLYFYWYRQILGQKVEFLVSFYNNEISEKSEIFDDQFSVERPDGSNFTLKIRSTKLEDSAMYFCASMSDTNTEAFFGQGTRLTVV.